This paragraph reports one T cell receptor beta chain. Its cognate antigen is unknown. This sample is drawn from a study of blood T cells in healthy people across ages. Whole-study results and caveats: Among long-lived donors, naive CD4+ cells were more numerous and diversity higher than in aged donors.

PCR was performed a second time for about 7 to 11 cycles using a sample-barcoded 5' primer and a J-beta primer mix. MiXCR was run by TCRdb on the 5' RACE reads, yielding one entry per CDR3 protein. The sample yields over a million distinct CDR3 sequences, approximately 43% seen once. Germline assignment: CDR1 SQVTM and CDR2 ANQGSEA. With 0 bases removed from V and 4 bases from J, the gap between germline ends came to 15 bases. This CDR3 has 15 amino acids. Each donor's blood draw was 7.5 to 10 milliliters of peripheral blood. The clonotype was recovered from a woman aged 18 to 35 in good health. Sequencing input: blood. The chain is built from TRBV29-1 and TRBJ1-2; a possible D gene is TRBD1 (5 bases). CDR3 coding DNA: TGCAGCGTTGAAGAGGACGGGGGGGTTGGCTATGGCTACACCTTC. Translation: CSVEEDGGVGYGYTF.